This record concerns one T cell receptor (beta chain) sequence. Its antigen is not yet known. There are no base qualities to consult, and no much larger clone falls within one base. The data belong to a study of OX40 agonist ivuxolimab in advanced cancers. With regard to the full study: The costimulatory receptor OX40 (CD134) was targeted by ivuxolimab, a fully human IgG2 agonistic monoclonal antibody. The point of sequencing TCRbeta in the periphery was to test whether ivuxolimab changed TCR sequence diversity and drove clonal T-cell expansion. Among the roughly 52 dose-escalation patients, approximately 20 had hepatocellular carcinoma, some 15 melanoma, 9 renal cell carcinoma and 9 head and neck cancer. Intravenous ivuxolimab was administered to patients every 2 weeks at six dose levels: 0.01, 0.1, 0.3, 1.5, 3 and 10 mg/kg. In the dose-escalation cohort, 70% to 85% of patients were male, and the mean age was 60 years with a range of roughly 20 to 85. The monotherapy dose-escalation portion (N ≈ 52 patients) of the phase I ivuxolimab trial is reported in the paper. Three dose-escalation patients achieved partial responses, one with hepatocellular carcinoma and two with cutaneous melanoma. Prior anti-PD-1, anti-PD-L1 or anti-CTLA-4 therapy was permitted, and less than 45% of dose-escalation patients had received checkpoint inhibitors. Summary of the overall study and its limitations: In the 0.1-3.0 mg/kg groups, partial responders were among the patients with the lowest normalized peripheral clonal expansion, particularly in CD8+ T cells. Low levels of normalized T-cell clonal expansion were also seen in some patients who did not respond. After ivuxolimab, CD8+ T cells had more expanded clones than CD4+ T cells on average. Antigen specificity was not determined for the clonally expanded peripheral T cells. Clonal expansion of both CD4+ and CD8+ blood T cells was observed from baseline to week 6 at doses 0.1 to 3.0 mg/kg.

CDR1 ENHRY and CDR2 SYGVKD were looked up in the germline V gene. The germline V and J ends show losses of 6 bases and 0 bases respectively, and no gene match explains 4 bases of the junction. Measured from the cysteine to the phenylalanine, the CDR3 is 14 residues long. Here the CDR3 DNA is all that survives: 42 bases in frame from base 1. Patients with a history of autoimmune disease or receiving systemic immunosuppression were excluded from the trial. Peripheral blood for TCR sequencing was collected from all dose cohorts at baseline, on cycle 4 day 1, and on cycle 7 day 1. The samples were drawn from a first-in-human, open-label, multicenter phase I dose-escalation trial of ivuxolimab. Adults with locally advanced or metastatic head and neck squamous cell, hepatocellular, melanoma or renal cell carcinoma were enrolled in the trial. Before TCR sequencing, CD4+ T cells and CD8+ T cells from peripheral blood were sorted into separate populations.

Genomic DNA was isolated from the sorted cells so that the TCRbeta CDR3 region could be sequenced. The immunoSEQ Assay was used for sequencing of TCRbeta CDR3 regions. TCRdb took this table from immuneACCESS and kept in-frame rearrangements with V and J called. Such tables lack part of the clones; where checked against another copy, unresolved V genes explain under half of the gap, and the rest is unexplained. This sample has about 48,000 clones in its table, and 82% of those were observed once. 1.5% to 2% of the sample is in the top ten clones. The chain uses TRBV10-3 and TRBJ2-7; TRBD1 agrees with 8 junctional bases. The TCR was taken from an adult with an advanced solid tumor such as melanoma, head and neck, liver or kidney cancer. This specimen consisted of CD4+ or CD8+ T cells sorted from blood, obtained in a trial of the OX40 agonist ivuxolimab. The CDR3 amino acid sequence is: CAISDRGTSYEQYF. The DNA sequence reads TGTGCCATCAGCGACAGGGGAACCTCCTACGAGCAGTACTTC.